This T cell receptor beta chain was captured by sequencing in a study of T-cell memory formation after mild COVID-19. Study-level information: Clusters were largely donor specific.

The CDR3 consists of 14 residues. The germline V gene has CDR1 LGHDT and CDR2 YNNKEL (reference sequence). Losses at the gene ends were 4 bases for V and 3 bases for J; bases not matched to a gene: 6. TCR alpha and TCR beta cDNA libraries carrying sample barcodes and UMIs came from 5'RACE with constant-segment primers. TCRdb independently ran MiXCR on the 5' RACE reads; one entry per CDR3 protein. The sample includes about 360,000 distinct CDR3 sequences, roughly 13% of them seen just once. This clonotype was counted only a few times. The source material was PBMCs or a T cell subset sorted from them (not recorded which). This sequence joins TRBV3-1 and TRBJ2-7, with 7 bases that match TRBD2. This receptor was obtained from a man aged 18 to 35 who had mild COVID-19 (a few samples of this study predate the infection). Cell type and time point are not known. The CDR3: CASSPGTTYYEQYF. CDR3 coding DNA: TGTGCCAGCAGCCCTGGGACTACTTACTACGAGCAGTACTTC.